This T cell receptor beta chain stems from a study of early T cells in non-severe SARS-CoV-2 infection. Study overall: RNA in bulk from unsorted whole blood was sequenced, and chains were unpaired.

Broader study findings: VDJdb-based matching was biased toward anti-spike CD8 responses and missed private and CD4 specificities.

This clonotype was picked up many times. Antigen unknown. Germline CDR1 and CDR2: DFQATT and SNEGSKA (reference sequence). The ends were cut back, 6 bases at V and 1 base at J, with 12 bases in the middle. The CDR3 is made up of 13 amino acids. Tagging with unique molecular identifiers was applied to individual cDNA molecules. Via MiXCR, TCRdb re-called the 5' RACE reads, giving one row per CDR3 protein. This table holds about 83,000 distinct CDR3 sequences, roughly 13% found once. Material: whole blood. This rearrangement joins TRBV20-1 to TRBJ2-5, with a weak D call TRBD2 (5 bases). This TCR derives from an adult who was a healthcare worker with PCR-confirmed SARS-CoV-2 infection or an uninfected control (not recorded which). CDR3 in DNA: TGCAGTGCGCCGGGCGAGGGCCAAGAGACCCAGTACTTC. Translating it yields CSAPGEGQETQYF.